The source of this T cell receptor (beta chain) is a study of blood T cells in healthy people across ages. The CDR3 has 20 residues. V was cut by 6 bases and J by 3 bases, with 30 bases left in between. A J-beta primer mix and a sample-barcoded 5' primer were used in a second PCR of roughly 6 to 12 cycles. TCRdb reprocessed the 5' RACE reads via MiXCR and lists one record per CDR3 protein. The table lists 950,000 to 1,200,000 distinct CDR3 sequences, roughly two fifths of them singletons. Specimen: blood. This sequence was found in a man aged 18 to 29 in good health. V is TRBV12-3 or TRBV12-4 and J is TRBJ2-1; D perhaps matches TRBD1 (6 bases). CDR3 nucleotide sequence: TGTGCCAGCAGATCCGGGACACTCACTAAACGGGAATACCTCTACAATGAGCAGTTCTTC. Translated: CASRSGTLTKREYLYNEQFF.